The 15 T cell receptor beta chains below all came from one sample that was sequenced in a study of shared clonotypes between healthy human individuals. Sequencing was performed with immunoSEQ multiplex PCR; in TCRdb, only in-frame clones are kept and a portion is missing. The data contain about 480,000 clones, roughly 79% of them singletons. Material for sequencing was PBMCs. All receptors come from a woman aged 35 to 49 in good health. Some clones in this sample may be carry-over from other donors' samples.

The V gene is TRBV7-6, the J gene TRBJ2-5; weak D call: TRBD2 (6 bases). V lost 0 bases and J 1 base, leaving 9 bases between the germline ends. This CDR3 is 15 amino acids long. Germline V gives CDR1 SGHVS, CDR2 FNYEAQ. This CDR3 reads CASSLAGSTQETQYF. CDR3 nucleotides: TGTGCCAGCAGCTTAGCCGGGAGCACCCAAGAGACCCAGTACTTC.

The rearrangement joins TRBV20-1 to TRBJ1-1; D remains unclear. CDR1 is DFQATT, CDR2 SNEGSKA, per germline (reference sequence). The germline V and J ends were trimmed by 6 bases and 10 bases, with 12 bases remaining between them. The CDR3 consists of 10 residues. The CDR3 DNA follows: TGCAGTGCCGCTTTTCGGCCAGCTTTCTTT. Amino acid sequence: CSAAFRPAFF.

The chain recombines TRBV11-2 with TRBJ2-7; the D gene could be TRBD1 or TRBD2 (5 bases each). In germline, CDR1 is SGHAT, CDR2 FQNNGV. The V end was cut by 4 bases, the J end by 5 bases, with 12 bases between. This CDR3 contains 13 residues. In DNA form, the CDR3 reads TGTGCCAGCAGCTACCCAGGGACGGACGAGCAGTACTTC. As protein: CASSYPGTDEQYF.

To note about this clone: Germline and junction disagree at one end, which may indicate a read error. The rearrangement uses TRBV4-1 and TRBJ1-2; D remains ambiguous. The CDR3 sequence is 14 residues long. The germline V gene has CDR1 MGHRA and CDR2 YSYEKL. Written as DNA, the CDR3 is TGCGCCAGCAGCCAAGGGGTTTGGGCAGTTGGCTACAACTTC. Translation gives CASSQGVWAVGYNF.

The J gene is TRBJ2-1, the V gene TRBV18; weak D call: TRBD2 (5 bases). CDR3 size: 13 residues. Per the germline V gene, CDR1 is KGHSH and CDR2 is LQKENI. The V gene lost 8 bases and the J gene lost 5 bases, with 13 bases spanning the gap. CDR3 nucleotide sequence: TGTGCCAGCGCCGGACTCTTACACAATGAGCAGTTCTTC. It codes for CASAGLLHNEQFF.

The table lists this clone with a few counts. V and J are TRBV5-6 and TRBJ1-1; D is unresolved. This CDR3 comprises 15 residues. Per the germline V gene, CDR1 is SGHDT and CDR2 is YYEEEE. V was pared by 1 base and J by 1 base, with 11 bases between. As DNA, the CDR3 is TGTGCCAGCAGCTTGAGTCCGGCGCCGAACACTGAAGCTTTCTTT. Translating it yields CASSLSPAPNTEAFF.

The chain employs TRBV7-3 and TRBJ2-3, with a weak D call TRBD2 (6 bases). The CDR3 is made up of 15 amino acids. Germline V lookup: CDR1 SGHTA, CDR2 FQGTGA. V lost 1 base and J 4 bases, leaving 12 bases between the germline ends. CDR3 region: CASSLNGREADTQYF. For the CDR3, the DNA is TGTGCCAGCAGCTTAAACGGGAGAGAGGCAGATACGCAGTATTTT.

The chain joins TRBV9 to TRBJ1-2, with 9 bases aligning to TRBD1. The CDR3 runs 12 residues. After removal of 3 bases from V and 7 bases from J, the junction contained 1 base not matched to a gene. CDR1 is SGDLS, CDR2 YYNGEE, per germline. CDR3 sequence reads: CASSGTGVGYTF. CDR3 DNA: TGTGCCAGCAGCGGGACAGGGGTTGGCTACACCTTC.

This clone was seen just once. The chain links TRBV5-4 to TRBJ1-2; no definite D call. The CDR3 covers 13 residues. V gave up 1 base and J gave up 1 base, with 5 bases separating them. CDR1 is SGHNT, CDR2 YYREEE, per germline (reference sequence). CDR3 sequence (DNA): TGTGCCAGCAGCTTGCGGAATAACTATGGCTACACCTTC. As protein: CASSLRNNYGYTF.

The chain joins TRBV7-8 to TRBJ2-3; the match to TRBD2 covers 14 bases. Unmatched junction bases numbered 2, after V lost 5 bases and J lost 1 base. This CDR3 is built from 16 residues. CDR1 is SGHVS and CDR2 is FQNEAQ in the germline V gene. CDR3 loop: CASSRLAGGGTDTQYF. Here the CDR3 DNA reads TGTGCCAGCAGCAGACTAGCGGGAGGGGGCACAGATACGCAGTATTTT.

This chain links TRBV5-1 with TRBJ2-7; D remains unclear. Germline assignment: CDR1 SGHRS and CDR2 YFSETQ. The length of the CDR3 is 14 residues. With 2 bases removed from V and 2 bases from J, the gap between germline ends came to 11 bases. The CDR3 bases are TGCGCCAGCAGCTTAGGAGCAGAGACCTACGAGCAGTACTTC. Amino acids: CASSLGAETYEQYF.

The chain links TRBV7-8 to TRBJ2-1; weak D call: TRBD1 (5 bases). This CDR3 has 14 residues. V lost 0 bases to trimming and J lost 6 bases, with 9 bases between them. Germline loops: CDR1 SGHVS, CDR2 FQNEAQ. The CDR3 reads CASSLAGASNEQFF. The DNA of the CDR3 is TGTGCCAGCAGCTTAGCAGGGGCTTCCAATGAGCAGTTCTTC.

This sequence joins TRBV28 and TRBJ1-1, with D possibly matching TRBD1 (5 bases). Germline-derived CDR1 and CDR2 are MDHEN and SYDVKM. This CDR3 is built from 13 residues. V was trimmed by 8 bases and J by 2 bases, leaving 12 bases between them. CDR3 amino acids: CASSYDRNTEAFF. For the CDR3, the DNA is TGTGCCAGCTCTTACGACAGAAACACTGAAGCTTTCTTT.

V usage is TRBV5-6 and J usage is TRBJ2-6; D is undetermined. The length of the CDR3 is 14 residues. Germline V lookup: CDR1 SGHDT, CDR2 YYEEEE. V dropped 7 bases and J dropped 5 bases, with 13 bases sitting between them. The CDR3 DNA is TGTGCCAGCGCGTCACAAAGTCGGGCCAACGTCCTGACTTTC. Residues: CASASQSRANVLTF. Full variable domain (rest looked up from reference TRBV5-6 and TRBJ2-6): DAGVTQSPTHLIKTRGQQVTLRCSPKSGHDTVSWYQQALGQGPQFIFQYYEEEERQRGNFPDRFSGHQFPNYSSELNVNALLLGDSALYLCASASQSRANVLTFGAGSRLTVL.

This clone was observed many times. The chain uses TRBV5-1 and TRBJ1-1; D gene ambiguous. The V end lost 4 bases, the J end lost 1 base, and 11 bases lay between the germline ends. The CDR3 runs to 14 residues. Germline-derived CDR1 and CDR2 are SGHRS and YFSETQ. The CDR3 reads CASSERIPNTEAFF. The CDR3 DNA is TGCGCCAGCAGCGAAAGGATCCCGAACACTGAAGCTTTCTTT.